This T cell receptor (beta chain) originates from a study of cytomegalovirus exposure and HLA in healthy donors. Donors had nominal health at sampling but likely had unrecorded immune exposures. Worth noting for this clone: Antigen unknown.

V gave up 0 bases and J gave up 0 bases, with 10 bases separating them. CDR3 size: 16 residues. Per the germline V gene, CDR1 is SGHKS and CDR2 is YYEKEE (reference sequence). Study-level findings and limits: Across all donors, roughly uniform sequencing depth was an assumption of the presence/absence analyses. A later analysis reportedly found fewer N-insertions in an Asian-associated ancestry cluster than the roughly 730-donor mean.

A multiplex PCR was run with 60 Vbeta primers and 13 Jbeta primers. Only in-frame clones appear in the TCRdb table, and some are missing; sequencing was by immunoSEQ multiplex PCR. The sample has roughly 120,000 clones; around 68% are singletons. The TCR was taken from a woman in her forties or fifties in good health and CMV-seropositive. V usage is TRBV5-5 and J usage is TRBJ1-5; D is uncertain. Material for sequencing was PBMCs. The CDR3 reads CASSLETPYSNQPQHF. The CDR3 DNA reads TGTGCCAGCAGCTTGGAGACACCTTATAGCAATCAGCCCCAGCATTTT.